This note documents a single T cell receptor (beta chain) sequence. Which antigen it targets is not known. Base qualities were left out, and no much larger clone turns up one base away. This entry is derived from a study of T cells in narcolepsy listed by TCRdb under 2018. In terms of the full investigation: The study enrolled patients with narcolepsy type 1 or type 2 (NT1, NT2) together with healthy control donors. The study sought autoreactive T cells targeting hypocretin neuron self-antigens (hypocretin, TRIB2) in narcolepsy patients, using TCR Vbeta sequencing to track clonotypes in blood and CSF.

Memory CD4+ T cells were sorted ex vivo from peripheral blood of narcolepsy patients and healthy controls for TCR Vbeta sequencing. The CDR3 holds 15 amino acids from the cysteine to the phenylalanine. The entry retains the CDR3 DNA only, 45 bases that are in frame from base 1. Taken from the germline V gene, the CDR1 and CDR2 loops are SNHLY and FYNNEI. The trim is 11 bases for V and 3 bases for J, with a gap of 20 bases between the germline ends. Library preparation was by the immunoSEQ multiplex PCR assay. TCRdb obtained this table from immuneACCESS and retained in-frame rearrangements with V and J assigned. These tables miss some clones; where compared with another copy, unresolved V genes account for less than half of the shortfall, and the remainder is unexplained. Within this sample are 25,000 to 35,000 clones, with roughly nine tenths of them counted one time only. Approximately 1.2% of the sample rests with the top ten.

Beyond this particular receptor, the publication reports: In plots comparing CSF and blood CD4+ T cell clonotypes from the same patient, HCRT-specific and TRIB2-specific autoreactive clonotypes were highlighted. Numbers of sequenced blood memory CD4+ clonotypes were comparable, with averages of some 40,000 in patients and some 30,000 in controls. No sequences matching autoreactive T cell clones were contained in some blood memory CD4+ repertoires from patients and controls. According to the report, autoreactive clonotypes were detected serially in the blood of the same patients and of different patients, but not in healthy controls.

Input material: CD45RA- memory CD4+ T cells from PBMCs. The cell subset or site label for this specimen denotes: memory T cells sorted ex vivo from peripheral blood. This chain joins TRBV2 to TRBJ2-1; TRBD2 is possibly the D segment (6 matching bases). The clonotype comes from a human donor with narcolepsy. The DNA sequence reads TGTGCCTCCGACTTGGGGGGACTCAGCTACAATGAGCAGTTCTTC. Translated, it reads CASDLGGLSYNEQFF.